This TCR beta chain was profiled in a study of identical twins. TCRdb called the 5' RACE reads again in MiXCR, with one record for every CDR3 protein. The top ten clones hold 7.2% of a sample with about 330,000 distinct CDR3 sequences, roughly 12% of them seen once. CDR3 length: 13 amino acids. V lost 6 bases and J lost 0, with 9 bases in between. The germline V gene has CDR1 MNHEY and CDR2 SMNVEV (reference sequence). The data also belong to a second study, concerning yellow fever vaccine responses in identical twins.

The chain uses TRBV27 and TRBJ2-7, with D maybe TRBD1 (6 bases). This TCR was sampled from a woman aged 18-29 years in good health. Sequencing used CD8+ T cells sorted from blood. CDR3 protein: CASSRDISYEQYF. CDR3 in DNA: TGTGCCAGCAGCCGGGACATCTCCTACGAGCAGTACTTC.